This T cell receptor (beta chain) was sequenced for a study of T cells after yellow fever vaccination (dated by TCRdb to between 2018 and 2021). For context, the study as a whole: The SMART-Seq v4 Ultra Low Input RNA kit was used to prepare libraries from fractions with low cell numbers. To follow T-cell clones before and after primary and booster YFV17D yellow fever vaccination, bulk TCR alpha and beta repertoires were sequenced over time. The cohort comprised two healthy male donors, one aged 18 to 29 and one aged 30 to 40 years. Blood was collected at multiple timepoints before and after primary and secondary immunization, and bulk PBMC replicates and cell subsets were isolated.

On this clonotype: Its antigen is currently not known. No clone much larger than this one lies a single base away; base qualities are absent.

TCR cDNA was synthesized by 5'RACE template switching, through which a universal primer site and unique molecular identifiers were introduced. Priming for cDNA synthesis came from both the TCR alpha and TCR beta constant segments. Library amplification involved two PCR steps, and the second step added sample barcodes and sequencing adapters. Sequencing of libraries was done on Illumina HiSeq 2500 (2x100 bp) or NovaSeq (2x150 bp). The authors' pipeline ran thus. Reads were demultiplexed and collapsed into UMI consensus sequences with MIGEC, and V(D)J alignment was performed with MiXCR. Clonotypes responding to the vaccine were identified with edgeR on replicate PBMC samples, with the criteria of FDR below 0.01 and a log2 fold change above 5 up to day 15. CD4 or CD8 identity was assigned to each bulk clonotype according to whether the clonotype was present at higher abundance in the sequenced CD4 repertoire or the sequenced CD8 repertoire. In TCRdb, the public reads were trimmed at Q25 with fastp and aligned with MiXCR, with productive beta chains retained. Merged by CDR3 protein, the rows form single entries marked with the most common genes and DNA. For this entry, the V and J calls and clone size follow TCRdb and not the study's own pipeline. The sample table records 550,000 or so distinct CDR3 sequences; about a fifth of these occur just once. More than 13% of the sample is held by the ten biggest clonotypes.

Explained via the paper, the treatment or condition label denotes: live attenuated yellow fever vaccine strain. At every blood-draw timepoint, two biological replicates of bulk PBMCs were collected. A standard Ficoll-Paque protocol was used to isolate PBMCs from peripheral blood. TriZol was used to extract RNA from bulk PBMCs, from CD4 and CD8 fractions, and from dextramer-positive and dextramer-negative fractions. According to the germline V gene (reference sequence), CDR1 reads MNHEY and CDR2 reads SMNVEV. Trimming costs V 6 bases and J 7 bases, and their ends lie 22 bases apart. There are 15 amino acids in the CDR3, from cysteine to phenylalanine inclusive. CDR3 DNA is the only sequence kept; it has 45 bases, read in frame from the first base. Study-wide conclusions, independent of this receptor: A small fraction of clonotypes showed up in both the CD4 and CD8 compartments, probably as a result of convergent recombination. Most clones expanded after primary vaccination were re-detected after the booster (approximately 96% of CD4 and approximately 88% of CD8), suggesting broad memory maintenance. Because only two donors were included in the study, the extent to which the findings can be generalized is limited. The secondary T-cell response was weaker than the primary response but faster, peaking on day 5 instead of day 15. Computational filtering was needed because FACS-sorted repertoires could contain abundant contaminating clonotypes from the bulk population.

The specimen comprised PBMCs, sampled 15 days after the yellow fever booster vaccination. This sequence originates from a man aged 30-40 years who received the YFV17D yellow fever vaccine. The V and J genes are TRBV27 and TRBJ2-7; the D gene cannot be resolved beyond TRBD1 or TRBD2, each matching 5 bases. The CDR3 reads CASRAAGTRLPEQYF. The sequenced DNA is TGTGCCAGCAGGGCGGCCGGGACCCGCTTACCGGAGCAGTACTTC.